This TCR beta chain is drawn from a study of T cells in Graves' hyperthyroidism and ophthalmopathy. Overall study context: Before any treatment, at initial diagnosis, peripheral blood was collected.

Enrolled ophthalmopathy patients presented with a Clinical Activity Score of at least 3, a NOSPECS grade of at least 4, and disease duration under 3 months. Comment on this clonotype: A much bigger clone sits one base away, suggesting this may be a read error.

The TCR beta CDR3 regions underwent amplification using RNA transcripts as the source. Initially, a first-round RT-PCR of the TCR CDR3 employed the HTBI primer set. MiXCR, applied by TCRdb to the multiplex PCR reads, yields one record per CDR3 protein. Of hundreds of thousands of distinct CDR3 sequences listed, roughly 14% are singletons. The CDR3 is 14 amino acids. Germline-derived CDR1 and CDR2 are PRHDT and FYEKMQ (reference sequence). The rearrangement joins TRBV13 to TRBJ2-5; possibly TRBD1 for D (7 bases). The sample taken for sequencing was blood. The TCR sequence derives from a man between 18 and 35 years old with Graves' ophthalmopathy. The CDR3 is CASGLEPGGETQYF. CDR3 sequence (DNA): TGTGCCAGCGGCTTAGAACCAGGGGGGGAGACCCAGTACTTC.